This TCR beta chain comes out of a study of T cells after yellow fever vaccination (dated by TCRdb to between 2018 and 2020). In the study overall: The SMART-Seq v4 Ultra Low Input RNA kit was used to prepare libraries from fractions with low cell numbers. To follow T-cell clones before and after primary and booster YFV17D yellow fever vaccination, bulk TCR alpha and beta repertoires were sequenced over time. Two healthy male donors, one aged 18 to 29 and one aged 30 to 40 years, were included in the cohort. Blood was collected at multiple timepoints before and after primary and secondary immunization, and bulk PBMC replicates and cell subsets were isolated.

The meaning of the sample's treatment or condition label: live attenuated yellow fever vaccine strain. PBMCs were isolated from peripheral blood using a standard Ficoll-Paque protocol. With anti-CD3 and anti-CD8 staining plus a dextramer loaded with the yellow fever NS4B epitope peptide, the researchers sorted epitope-specific CD8 T cells. RNA was extracted with TriZol from bulk PBMCs, CD4 and CD8 fractions, and dextramer-positive and dextramer-negative fractions. This clonotype was counted between two and nine times. One base away there is no much larger clone; base qualities are not given. Paper-wide results and their limitations: A small share of clonotypes occurred in both CD4 and CD8 compartments, likely arising from convergent recombination. FACS-sorted repertoires could contain abundant contaminating clonotypes from the bulk population, so computational filtering was required. Only two donors were included in the study, so the extent to which the findings can be generalized is limited. The secondary T-cell response was found to be weaker but faster than the primary response, with a peak reached on day 5 rather than on day 15. Most clones expanded after primary vaccination (96% of CD4 and 70% to 90% of CD8) were re-detected after the booster, suggesting that broad memory maintenance occurred.

Synthesis of TCR cDNA relied on 5'RACE template switching, a step that introduced a universal primer site along with unique molecular identifiers. Priming of cDNA synthesis was performed from both the TCR alpha and TCR beta constant segments. Two PCR steps were used to amplify libraries, with sample barcodes and sequencing adapters being added in the second step. Sequencing of libraries was done on Illumina HiSeq 2500 (2x100 bp) or NovaSeq (2x150 bp). The paper's processing steps were these. Demultiplexing of reads and collapsing into UMI consensus sequences were performed with MIGEC, and V(D)J alignment was carried out with MiXCR. Clonotypes responding to the vaccine were identified with edgeR on replicate PBMC samples, with the criteria of FDR below 0.01 and a log2 fold change above 5 up to day 15. Each bulk clonotype received a CD4 or CD8 identity based on whether the sequenced CD4 or CD8 repertoire contained that clonotype at higher abundance. Clonotypes enriched at least 10-fold in dextramer-positive versus dextramer-negative fractions were classed as NS4B-specific, and CD4-biased clonotypes were left out. TCRdb's own reprocessing of the public reads used fastp at Q25 and MiXCR and kept productive beta chains. Duplicate CDR3 protein sequences are folded into a single record with the most common DNA and genes. These V and J calls are TCRdb output, not the study's own analysis. In all, the sample holds 96,000 or so distinct CDR3 sequences, and 7.5% to 10% of those were seen once. 16% of the sample lies in the top ten.

This sequence was found in a young man who received the YFV17D yellow fever vaccine. The material was CD8+ T cells not binding an NS4B(214-222) dextramer, sorted from PBMCs, obtained less than 16 days after the first yellow fever vaccination. The cell subset or site label on this specimen signifies: NS4B epitope dextramer-negative CD8 T cells.

The sequenced DNA is TGTGCCACCAGAGGTGGCCGGAGAGGTGGGACCCAGTACTTC. It encodes CATRGGRRGGTQYF. The rearrangement combines TRBV15 with TRBJ2-5; the D gene remains uncertain. Per the germline V gene (reference sequence), LNHNV is the CDR1 and YYDKDF is the CDR2. V is cut by 6 bases and J by 7 bases, and the space between the germline ends is 18 bases. The CDR3 starts with the cysteine, ends with the phenylalanine, and has 14 residues. The retained sequence is limited to the CDR3, 42 bases, with the frame set at the first base.